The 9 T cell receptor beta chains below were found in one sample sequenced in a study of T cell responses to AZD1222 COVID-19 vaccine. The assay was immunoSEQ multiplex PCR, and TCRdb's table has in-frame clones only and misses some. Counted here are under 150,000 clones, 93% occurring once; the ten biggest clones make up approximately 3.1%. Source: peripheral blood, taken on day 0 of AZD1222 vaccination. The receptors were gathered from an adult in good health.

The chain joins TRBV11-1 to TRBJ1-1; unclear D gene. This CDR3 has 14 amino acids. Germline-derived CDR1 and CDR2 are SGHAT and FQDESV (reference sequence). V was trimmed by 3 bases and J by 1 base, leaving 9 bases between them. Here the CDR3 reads CASSFDVGNTEAFF. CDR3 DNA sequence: TGTGCCAGCAGCTTCGACGTTGGGAACACTGAAGCTTTCTTT.

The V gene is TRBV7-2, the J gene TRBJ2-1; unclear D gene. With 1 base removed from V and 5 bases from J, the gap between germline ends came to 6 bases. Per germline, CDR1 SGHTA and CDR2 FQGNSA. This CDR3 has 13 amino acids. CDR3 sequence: CASSLVADNEQFF. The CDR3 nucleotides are TGTGCCAGCAGCTTAGTGGCAGACAATGAGCAGTTCTTC.

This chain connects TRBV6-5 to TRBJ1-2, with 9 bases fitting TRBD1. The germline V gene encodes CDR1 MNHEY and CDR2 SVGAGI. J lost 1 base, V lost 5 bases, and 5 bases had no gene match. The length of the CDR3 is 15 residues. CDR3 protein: CASSLQGAHNYGYTF. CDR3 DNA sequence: TGTGCCAGCAGTCTACAGGGGGCCCATAACTATGGCTACACCTTC.

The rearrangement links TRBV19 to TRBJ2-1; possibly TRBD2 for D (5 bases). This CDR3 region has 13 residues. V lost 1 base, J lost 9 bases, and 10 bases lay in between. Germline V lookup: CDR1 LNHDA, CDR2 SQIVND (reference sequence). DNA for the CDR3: TGTGCCAGTAGTATAGGAGTGGGGAGTGAGCAGTTCTTC. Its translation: CASSIGVGSEQFF.

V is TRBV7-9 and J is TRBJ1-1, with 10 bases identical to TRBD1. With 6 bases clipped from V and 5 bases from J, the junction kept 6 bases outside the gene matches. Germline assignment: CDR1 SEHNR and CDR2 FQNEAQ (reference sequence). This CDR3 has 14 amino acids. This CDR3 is CASRPGQGWTEAFF. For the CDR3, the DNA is TGTGCCAGCAGACCGGGACAGGGGTGGACTGAAGCTTTCTTT.

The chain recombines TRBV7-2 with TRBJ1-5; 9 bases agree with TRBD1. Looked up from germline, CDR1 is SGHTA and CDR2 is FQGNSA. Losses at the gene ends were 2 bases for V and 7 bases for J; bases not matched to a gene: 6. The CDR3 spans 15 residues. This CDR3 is CASSLQGTGWQPQHF. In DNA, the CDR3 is TGTGCCAGCAGCTTACAAGGGACAGGGTGGCAGCCCCAGCATTTT.

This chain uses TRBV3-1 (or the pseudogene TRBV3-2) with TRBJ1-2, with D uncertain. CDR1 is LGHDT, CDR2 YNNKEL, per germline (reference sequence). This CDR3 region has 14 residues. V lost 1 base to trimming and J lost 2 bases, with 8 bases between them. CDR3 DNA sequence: TGTGCCAGCAGCCAAGGCGGCAGAAACTATGGCTACACCTTC. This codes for CASSQGGRNYGYTF.

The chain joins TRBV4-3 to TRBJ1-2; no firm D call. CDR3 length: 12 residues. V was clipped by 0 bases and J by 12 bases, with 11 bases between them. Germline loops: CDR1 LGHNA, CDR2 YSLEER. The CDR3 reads CASSQESGENTF. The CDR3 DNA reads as TGCGCCAGCAGCCAAGAGAGTGGGGAAAACACCTTC.

CDR3 DNA sequence: TGTGCCAGCAGTTTGAAGTCGGGGGTATGGACCGGGGAGCTGTTTTTT. Its protein product is CASSLKSGVWTGELFF. This chain joins TRBV28 and TRBJ2-2; perhaps TRBD2 as D (6 bases). V was cut by 3 bases and J by 5 bases, with 16 bases left in between. Germline V gene lookup returns CDR1 MDHEN and CDR2 SYDVKM. The length of the CDR3 is 16 residues.